This TCR beta chain was sequenced for a study of PD-L1 blockade in urothelial cancer. Across the whole study: Prior regimens of chemotherapy numbered 0 to 3 per patient.

TCRdb's copy holds only in-frame clones and misses some; the assay was immunoSEQ multiplex PCR. The sample yields tens of thousands of clones, 84% seen once. The study, taken as a whole, reports: Patients with durable benefit had greater blood expansion of tumor-associated TCR clones 3 weeks into treatment. Survival was better when pretreatment blood TCR clonality fell below the median.

CDR1 and CDR2 from the germline V gene are SGDLS and YYNGEE. This CDR3 has 16 amino acids. The ends lost 2 bases at V and 8 bases at J; junction bases unmatched: 5. Time point meaning: pretreatment peripheral blood. Regarding this clone: The antigen is unknown.

This sequence was found in a man in his sixties with urothelial cancer. This rearrangement joins TRBV9 to TRBJ2-1, with 15 bases matching TRBD2. The sample was PBMCs, taken around atezolizumab (anti-PD-L1) treatment. CDR3 in amino acids: CASSVGLAGGFDEQFF. DNA for the CDR3: TGTGCCAGCAGCGTTGGACTAGCGGGGGGGTTTGATGAGCAGTTCTTC.